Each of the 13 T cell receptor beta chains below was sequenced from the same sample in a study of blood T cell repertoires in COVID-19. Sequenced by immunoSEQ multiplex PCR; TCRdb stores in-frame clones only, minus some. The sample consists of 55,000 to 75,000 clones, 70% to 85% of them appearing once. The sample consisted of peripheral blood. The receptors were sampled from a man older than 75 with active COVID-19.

CDR3 residues: CASSQQDNEQFF. The CDR3 bases are TGTGCCAGCAGCCAACAAGACAATGAGCAGTTCTTC. The chain carries TRBV11-2 and TRBJ2-1; D not certain. Germline V gives CDR1 SGHAT, CDR2 FQNNGV. V was cut by 5 bases and J by 5 bases, with 7 bases left in between. The length of the CDR3 is 12 residues.

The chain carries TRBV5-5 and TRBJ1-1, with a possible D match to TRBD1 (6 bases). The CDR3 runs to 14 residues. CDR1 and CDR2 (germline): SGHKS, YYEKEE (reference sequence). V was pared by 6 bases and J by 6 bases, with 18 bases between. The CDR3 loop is CASNIDGTKAEAFF. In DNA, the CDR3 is TGTGCCAGCAACATCGACGGGACAAAGGCTGAAGCTTTCTTT. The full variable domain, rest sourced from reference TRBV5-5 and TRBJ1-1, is DAGVTQSPTHLIKTRGQQVTLRCSPISGHKSVSWYQQVLGQGPQFIFQYYEKEERGRGNFPDRFSARQFPNYSSELNVNALLLGDSALYLCASNIDGTKAEAFFGQGTRLTVV.

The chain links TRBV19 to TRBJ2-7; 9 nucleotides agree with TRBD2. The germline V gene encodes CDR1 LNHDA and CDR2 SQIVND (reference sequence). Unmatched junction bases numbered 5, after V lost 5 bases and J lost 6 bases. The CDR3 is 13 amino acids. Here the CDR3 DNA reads TGTGCCAGTAGTGCCGGGACTAGCTCCGAGCAGTACTTC. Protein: CASSAGTSSEQYF.

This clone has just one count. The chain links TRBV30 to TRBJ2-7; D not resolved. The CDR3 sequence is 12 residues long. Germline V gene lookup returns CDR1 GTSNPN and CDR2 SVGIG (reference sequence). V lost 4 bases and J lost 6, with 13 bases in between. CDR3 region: CAWTVNRGEQYF. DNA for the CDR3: TGTGCCTGGACAGTCAATAGAGGCGAGCAGTACTTC.

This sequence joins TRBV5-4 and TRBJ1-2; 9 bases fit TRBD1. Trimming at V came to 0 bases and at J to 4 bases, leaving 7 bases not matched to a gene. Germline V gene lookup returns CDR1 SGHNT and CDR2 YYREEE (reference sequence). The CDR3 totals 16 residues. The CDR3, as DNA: TGTGCCAGCAGCTTGGCCGGGACAGGGAATTTCTATGGCTACACCTTC. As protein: CASSLAGTGNFYGYTF.

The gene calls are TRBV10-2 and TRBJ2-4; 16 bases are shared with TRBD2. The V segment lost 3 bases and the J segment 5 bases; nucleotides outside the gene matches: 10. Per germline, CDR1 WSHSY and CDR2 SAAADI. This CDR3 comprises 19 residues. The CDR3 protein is CASSDEPGLAGGPQNIQYF. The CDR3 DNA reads TGCGCCAGCAGTGACGAACCGGGACTAGCGGGGGGGCCCCAAAACATTCAGTACTTC.

The CDR3, as DNA: TGTGCCACCAGTGATACGACAGGTCTCGGGACCCAGTACTTC. It codes for CATSDTTGLGTQYF. The chain recombines TRBV24-1 with TRBJ2-5; TRBD1 is a possible D gene (6 bases). The germline V gene encodes CDR1 KGHDR and CDR2 SFDVKD. The CDR3 runs to 14 residues. V lost 3 bases and J 7 bases, leaving 14 bases between the germline ends.

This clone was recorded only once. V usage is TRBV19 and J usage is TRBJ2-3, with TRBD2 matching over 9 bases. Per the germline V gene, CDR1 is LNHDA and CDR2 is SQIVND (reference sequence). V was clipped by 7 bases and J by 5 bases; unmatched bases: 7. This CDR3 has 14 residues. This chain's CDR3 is CASKERGVQDTQYF. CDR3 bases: TGTGCCAGTAAGGAGCGGGGGGTCCAAGATACGCAGTATTTT. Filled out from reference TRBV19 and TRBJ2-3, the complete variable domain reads DGGITQSPKYLFRKEGQNVTLSCEQNLNHDAMYWYRQDPGQGLRLIYYSQIVNDFQKGDIAEGYSVSREKKESFPLTVTSAQKNPTAFYLCASKERGVQDTQYFGPGTRLTVL.

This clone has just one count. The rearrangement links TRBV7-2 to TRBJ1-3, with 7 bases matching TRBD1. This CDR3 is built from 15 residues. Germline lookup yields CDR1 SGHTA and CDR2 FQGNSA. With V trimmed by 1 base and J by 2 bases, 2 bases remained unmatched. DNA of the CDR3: TGTGCCAGCAGCTTAGGACAGGGAACTGGAAACACCATATATTTT. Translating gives CASSLGQGTGNTIYF.

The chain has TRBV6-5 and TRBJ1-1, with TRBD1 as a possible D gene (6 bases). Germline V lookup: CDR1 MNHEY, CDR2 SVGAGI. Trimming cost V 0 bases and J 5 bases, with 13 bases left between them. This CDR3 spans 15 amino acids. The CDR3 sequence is CASSYSARGGTEAFF. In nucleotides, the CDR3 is TGTGCCAGCAGTTACTCAGCCAGGGGAGGGACTGAAGCTTTCTTT.

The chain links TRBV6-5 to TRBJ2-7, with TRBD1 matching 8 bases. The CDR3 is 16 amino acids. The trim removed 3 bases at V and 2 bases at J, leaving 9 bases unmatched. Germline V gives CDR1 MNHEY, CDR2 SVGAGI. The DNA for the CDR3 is TGTGCCAGCAGTTATGGGGGACAGGCGAACCCCTACGAGCAGTACTTC. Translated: CASSYGGQANPYEQYF.

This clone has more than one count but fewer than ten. The CDR3 nucleotides read TGTGCCAGCAGTCCCGGGACTACCCGGGGAGAGCAGTACTTC. This encodes CASSPGTTRGEQYF. The chain has TRBV3-1 (or the pseudogene TRBV3-2) and TRBJ2-7; 7 bases are a match to TRBD2. Germline CDR1 and CDR2: LGHDT and YNNKEL (reference sequence). The CDR3 length is 14 residues. V shed 6 bases, J shed 7 bases, and the junction held 12 bases outside the gene matches.

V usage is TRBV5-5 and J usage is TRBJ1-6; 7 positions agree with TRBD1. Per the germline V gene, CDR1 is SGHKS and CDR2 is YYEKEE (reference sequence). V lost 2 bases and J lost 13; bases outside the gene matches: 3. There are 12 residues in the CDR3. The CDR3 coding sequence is TGTGCCAGCAGCTTTGACAGGGACCCCCTCCACTTT. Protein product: CASSFDRDPLHF.